This T cell receptor (beta chain) came from a study of blood T cell repertoires in COVID-19. Per the original data handling: Scientists estimated how many nucleated cells there were by amplifying reference gene primers. Produced via immunoSEQ multiplex PCR; TCRdb's table is partial and in-frame only. The DNA was the basis for D and trimming; V, J and clone size are from that table. The data hold some 200,000 clones, with roughly four fifths observed a single time. This CDR3 has 12 amino acids. The ends were cut back, 4 bases at V and 4 bases at J, with 6 bases in the middle. The source is a woman in her seventies with COVID-19, enrolled during active disease. This chain links TRBV12-3 or TRBV12-4 with TRBJ2-3; D unresolved. Material for sequencing was peripheral blood. The CDR3, as DNA: TGTGCCAGCAGTTCGGTGGCAGATACGCAGTATTTT. Its translation is CASSSVADTQYF.